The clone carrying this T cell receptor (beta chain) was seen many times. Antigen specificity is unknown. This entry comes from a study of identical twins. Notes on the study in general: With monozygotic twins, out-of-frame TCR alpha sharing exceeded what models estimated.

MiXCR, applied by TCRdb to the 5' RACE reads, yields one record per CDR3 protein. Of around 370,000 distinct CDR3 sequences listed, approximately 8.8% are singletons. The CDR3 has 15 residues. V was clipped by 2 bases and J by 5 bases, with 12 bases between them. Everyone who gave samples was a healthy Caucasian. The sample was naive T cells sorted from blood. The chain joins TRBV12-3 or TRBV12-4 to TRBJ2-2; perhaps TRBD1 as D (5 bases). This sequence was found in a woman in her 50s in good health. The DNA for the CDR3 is TGTGCCAGCAGTTTAAAGGGGTCAGGGACCGGGGAGCTGTTTTTT. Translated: CASSLKGSGTGELFF.